Listed here are 3 T cell receptor beta chains from one sample, sequenced in a study of CD8+ T cells in alopecia areata (dated by TCRdb to about 2018). The library was generated by the immunoSEQ multiplex PCR assay. RNA was extracted from all samples and reverse transcribed into cDNA, which served as template for TCR sequencing. TCRdb took over this immuneACCESS table, retaining in-frame rearrangements with V and J assigned. Such tables are incomplete; in checked studies, under half of the missing clones stem from an unresolved V gene, and the remainder is unexplained. This sample lists about 180,000 clones; 50% to 75% were detected once. The ten largest clones represent 16% of the sample. What this sample's treatment or condition label stands for: oral pan-JAK inhibitor, 5-10 mg twice daily. The material was CD4+ T cells sorted from blood, obtained between weeks 55 and 70, from a patient treated with tofacitinib. The receptors originated from a human donor with alopecia areata.

V gene TRBV29-1 combines with J gene TRBJ2-1; the match to TRBD2 covers 7 bases. The CDR3 runs 15 residues. Trimming took 2 bases from V and 10 from J; bases not matched to a gene: 14. CDR1 and CDR2 from the germline V gene are SQVTM and ANQGSEA. Here the CDR3 reads CSVERGGGPSGEQFF. In DNA, the CDR3 is TGCAGCGTTGAACGGGGCGGGGGACCTTCGGGCGAGCAGTTCTTC.

This clone was counted between two and nine times. The J gene is TRBJ2-5, the V gene TRBV10-3; 10 bases map to TRBD2. Germline-derived CDR1 and CDR2 are ENHRY and SYGVKD. This CDR3 is built from 15 residues. The J segment lost 4 bases and the V segment lost 5 bases, leaving 7 bases of the junction unmatched. CDR3 loop: CAISTSRTSGETQYF. For the CDR3, the DNA is TGTGCCATCAGTACCTCTAGGACTAGCGGAGAGACCCAGTACTTC.

This clone was seen more than once but under ten times. The chain couples TRBV7-2 to TRBJ2-4, with D perhaps matching TRBD1 (5 bases). The CDR3 is 13 residues long. Trimming cost V 4 bases and J 8 bases, with 12 bases left between them. Germline CDR1 and CDR2: SGHTA and FQGNSA. The CDR3 DNA reads TGTGCCAGCAGCTCCAGGGTTCGAGACATTCAGTACTTC. Amino acids: CASSSRVRDIQYF.